This T cell receptor (beta chain) was captured by sequencing in a study of beta chain features in type 1 diabetes. The sequenced template was cDNA made from the entire isolated RNA. Sequenced by immunoSEQ multiplex PCR; TCRdb stores in-frame clones only, minus some. In the table there are over 120,000 clones, about 9.4% of which are singletons. Study-wide findings and caveats: Reduced insertions and increased deletions marked VDJ junctions in type 1 diabetes patients.

To note about this clone: Its antigen is as yet unknown. Other DNA sequences in the sample encode the same CDR3.

Germline CDR1 and CDR2: SGHRS and YFSETQ. V was trimmed by 0 bases and J by 4 bases, leaving 5 bases between them. The length of the CDR3 is 13 residues. The chain has TRBV5-1 and TRBJ2-1; D remains ambiguous. What was sequenced was naive CD4+ T cells from blood. The sequence derives from a man aged 18 to 29 in good health. In nucleotides, the CDR3 is TGCGCCAGCAGCTTGGACAGTTACAATGAGCAGTTCTTC. This codes for CASSLDSYNEQFF.